A selection of T cell receptor beta chains follows, all from one sample in a study of cytomegalovirus exposure and HLA in healthy donors. Data came from immunoSEQ multiplex PCR; TCRdb stores just in-frame clones and leaves some out. Of some 130,000 clones in the sample, roughly 10% are singletons; the top ten hold 1.8%. Material: PBMCs. The receptors shown here come from a man between 45 and 60 years old in good health and CMV-seronegative. Each CDR3 is given with its conserved first and last residue. The D gene is left open where the match is weak. Only some rows state a clone size, as once, few, many or a class for expanded clones.

>TRBD2|TRBV11-3|few|TRBJ2-3
CASSPRTSLNDPDTQYF
TGTGCCAGCAGCCCCCGGACTAGCCTCAACGACCCAGATACGCAGTATTTT
>-|TRBV6-5|-|TRBJ1-3
CASSEKGGNTIYF
TGTGCCAGCAGTGAAAAGGGGGGAAACACCATATATTTT
>-|TRBV15|few|TRBJ1-5
CATSGRSGVRQPQHF
TGTGCCACCAGCGGCAGATCAGGGGTGCGTCAGCCCCAGCATTTT
>TRBD1|TRBV6-5|-|TRBJ1-1
CASNRQGATEAFF
TGTGCCAGCAATCGACAGGGAGCCACTGAAGCTTTCTTT
>TRBD2|TRBV6-4|few|TRBJ2-3
CASSVSGGGTDTQYF
TGTGCCAGCAGTGTCAGCGGGGGGGGCACAGATACGCAGTATTTT
>TRBD1|TRBV4-1|-|TRBJ1-5
CASSQELGTGLNQPQHF
TGCGCCAGCAGCCAAGAATTAGGGACAGGCCTCAATCAGCCCCAGCATTTT
>TRBD2|TRBV7-8|few|TRBJ2-3
CASSLSRATSGRTDTQYF
TGTGCCAGCAGCCTCTCTAGAGCTACTAGCGGGAGGACAGATACGCAGTATTTT
>TRBD1|TRBV5-6|-|TRBJ2-3
CASSSPLLGQPQDTQYF
TGTGCCAGCAGCTCCCCTTTGTTGGGACAGCCCCAAGATACGCAGTATTTT
>-|TRBV7-8|-|TRBJ1-6
CASSRSGTSGGPLHF
TGTGCCAGTTCCCGGAGCGGGACGTCGGGTGGACCCCTCCACTTT
>-|TRBV5-6|-|TRBJ2-7
CASSLGGLVGYF
TGTGCCAGCAGCTTGGGGGGACTCGTCGGGTACTTC
>TRBD2|TRBV27|few|TRBJ2-1
CASSPPGLAGVGNEQFF
TGTGCCAGCAGTCCTCCGGGACTAGCGGGAGTAGGCAATGAGCAGTTCTTC
>-|TRBV29-1|few|TRBJ1-1
CSAQRGTEAFF
TGCAGCGCACAAAGGGGCACTGAAGCTTTCTTT
>-|TRBV14|-|TRBJ1-1
CASRRGGNTEAFF
TGTGCCAGCAGAAGGGGGGGGAACACTGAAGCTTTCTTT
>-|TRBV19|-|TRBJ1-1
CASNYWAGEAFF
TGTGCCAGTAATTATTGGGCCGGAGAAGCTTTCTTT
>TRBD2|TRBV6-4|many|TRBJ2-3
CASSEKLAGGPDTQYF
TGTGCCAGCAGTGAGAAACTAGCGGGGGGGCCAGATACGCAGTATTTT
>-|TRBV9|few|TRBJ2-1
CASSVDYPSYNEQFF
TGTGCCAGCAGCGTCGACTACCCCTCCTACAATGAGCAGTTCTTC
>TRBD1|TRBV5-5|-|TRBJ1-2
CASSLGQGNYGYTF
TGTGCCAGCAGCTTGGGACAGGGAAACTATGGCTACACCTTC
>TRBD2|TRBV9|few|TRBJ2-5
CASSRRTSGIDQETQYF
TGTGCCAGCAGCAGGCGGACTAGCGGGATAGACCAAGAGACCCAGTACTTC
>TRBD1|TRBV25-1|-|TRBJ2-1
CASSTRQGSPGDEQFF
TGTGCCAGCAGTACGCGACAGGGGTCCCCCGGGGATGAGCAGTTCTTC
>TRBD1|TRBV10-3|few|TRBJ2-7
CAIRGQGTHEQYF
TGTGCCATCCGGGGACAGGGGACCCACGAGCAGTACTTC
>-|TRBV11-3|-|TRBJ2-3
CASSLGDSTDTQYF
TGTGCCAGCAGCTTAGGGGACTCAACAGATACGCAGTATTTT
>TRBD1|TRBV15|-|TRBJ1-1
CATYRQGSNTEAFF
TGTGCCACCTATAGACAGGGATCGAACACTGAAGCTTTCTTT
>-|TRBV27|-|TRBJ2-5
CASRGQQETQYF
TGTGCCAGCAGGGGGCAACAAGAGACCCAGTACTTC
>-|TRBV5-1|few|TRBJ1-5
CASSLVGGNQPQHF
TGCGCCAGCAGCTTGGTAGGAGGAAATCAGCCCCAGCATTTT
>-|TRBV27|few|TRBJ2-3
CASSLSGRDTQYF
TGTGCCAGCAGTTTAAGTGGTAGAGATACGCAGTATTTT
>-|TRBV2|few|TRBJ1-5
CASSDGQYNQPQHF
TGTGCCAGCAGTGACGGACAGTATAATCAGCCCCAGCATTTT
>TRBD1|TRBV6-1|many|TRBJ1-4
CASSEALGDRGQEKLFF
TGTGCCAGCAGTGAAGCGCTAGGAGACAGGGGGCAGGAAAAACTGTTTTTT
>TRBD2|TRBV6-1|few|TRBJ2-7
CASRVAGDYEQYF
TGTGCCAGCAGAGTAGCGGGAGACTACGAGCAGTACTTC
>TRBD1|TRBV14|few|TRBJ2-7
CASSQCLPNRDSPYEQYF
TGTGCCAGCAGCCAATGTTTGCCAAACCGGGACAGCCCCTACGAGCAGTACTTC
>-|TRBV5-6|-|TRBJ1-1
CASSAAPEMNTEAFF
TGTGCCAGCAGCGCGGCCCCAGAGATGAACACTGAAGCTTTCTTT
>TRBD1|TRBV5-5|-|TRBJ1-2
CASSLGQVRFYGYTF
TGTGCCAGCAGCCTTGGACAGGTCAGATTCTATGGCTACACCTTC
>TRBD2|TRBV7-3|-|TRBJ2-3
CASSLTASGGGGTDTQYF
TGTGCCAGCAGCTTAACGGCTAGCGGGGGGGGAGGAACAGATACGCAGTATTTT
>-|TRBV7-9|few|TRBJ2-5
CASSLAGGQEAQYF
TGTGCCAGCAGCTTAGCCGGCGGCCAAGAGGCCCAGTACTTC
>-|TRBV6-1|-|TRBJ2-1
CASSEEGLGGPYNEQFF
TGTGCCAGCAGTGAAGAAGGATTGGGTGGGCCCTACAATGAGCAGTTCTTC
>-|TRBV2|-|TRBJ1-5
CASTRAAYQPQHF
TGTGCCAGCACCAGGGCCGCTTATCAGCCCCAGCATTTT
>TRBD2|TRBV6-6|-|TRBJ2-5
CASNLAGGVSETQYF
TGTGCCAGCAACCTAGCGGGAGGGGTTTCGGAGACCCAGTACTTC
>-|TRBV2|few|TRBJ2-7
CASNPSGLRYEQYF
TGTGCCAGCAACCCGAGTGGACTCCGCTACGAGCAGTACTTC
>-|TRBV5-1|few|TRBJ2-1
CASSSEASYNEQFF
TGCGCCAGCAGCTCAGAAGCGTCATACAATGAGCAGTTCTTC
>TRBD2|TRBV30|few|TRBJ2-5
CAFRTSRETQYF
TGTGCCTTCCGGACTAGCAGAGAGACCCAGTACTTC
>TRBD1|TRBV9|-|TRBJ1-1
CASSVQGGNTEAFF
TGTGCCAGCAGCGTACAGGGGGGGAACACTGAAGCTTTCTTT
>TRBD2|TRBV7-6|-|TRBJ2-1
CASSGGASGRNEQFF
TGTGCCAGCAGCGGAGGGGCTAGCGGGAGGAATGAGCAGTTCTTC
>TRBD2|TRBV28|few|TRBJ2-3
CASSRSGRALDTQYF
TGTGCCAGCAGCCGCAGCGGGAGGGCCCTGGATACGCAGTATTTT
>TRBD1|TRBV7-3|-|TRBJ2-1
CASSSRQGIQDEQFF
TGTGCCAGCAGCTCAAGACAGGGGATACAGGATGAGCAGTTCTTC